This entry features one T cell receptor beta chain sequence. Its target is not known. This entry comes from a study of PD-L1 blockade in urothelial cancer. Whole-study context: Atezolizumab at 1,200 mg intravenously every 3 weeks was started by patients at some point between 2014 and 2016. About 90% of the roughly 30 patients were men with bladder-origin urothelial cancer. Study-level results: Lower than median blood TCR clonality before treatment predicted better survival.

Time point noted: pretreatment peripheral blood. V was pared by 3 bases and J by 6 bases, with 11 bases between. The germline CDR1 and CDR2 sequences are KGHSH and LQKENI. The CDR3 sequence is 13 residues long. The investigators introduced synthetic TCR analog templates into each PCR as spikes. Assay: immunoSEQ multiplex PCR; the TCRdb copy retains only in-frame clones and omits some. The sample contains some 71,000 clones, about 82% of which appear only once. The chain employs TRBV18 and TRBJ1-2; no clear D gene. The receptor was derived from a man aged 40-49 years with urothelial cancer. The input for sequencing was PBMCs, taken around atezolizumab (anti-PD-L1) treatment. The CDR3 nucleotides are TGTGCCAGCTCACCGGCTCCCAGAAATGGCTACACCTTC. It is translated as CASSPAPRNGYTF.